These 29 T cell receptor beta chains share one sample of origin, sequenced in a study of cytomegalovirus exposure and HLA in healthy donors. The PCR employed 60 Vbeta primers together with 13 Jbeta primers. The repertoire was sequenced with immunoSEQ multiplex PCR; TCRdb's copy has only in-frame clones and lacks some. The table has 200,000 or so clones, around 80% seen once. Input material: PBMCs. The receptor set was obtained from a girl aged 2-9 years in good health and CMV-seronegative.

The chain links TRBV27 to TRBJ2-7, with 9 bases that match TRBD1. The germline V gene encodes CDR1 MNHEY and CDR2 SMNVEV (reference sequence). This CDR3 spans 14 amino acids. The V segment lost 7 bases and the J segment 3 bases; nucleotides outside the gene matches: 7. CDR3 region: CASIKTGGNYEQYF. The CDR3 DNA reads TGTGCCAGCATCAAGACAGGGGGGAACTACGAGCAGTACTTC.

The chain uses TRBV6-1 and TRBJ1-1; the match to TRBD1 covers 7 bases. V lost 7 bases and J lost 9; bases outside the gene matches: 8. Germline-derived CDR1 and CDR2 are MNHNS and SASEGT. CDR3 length: 12 amino acids. Here the CDR3 DNA reads TGTGCCAGCAATGGGCAGGGGGGAAAAGCTTTCTTT. It translates to CASNGQGGKAFF.

The CDR3 sequence: CASNPLSSGNTIYF. The CDR3 DNA reads as TGTGCCAGCAACCCACTAAGCTCTGGAAACACCATATATTTT. J is TRBJ1-3 and V is TRBV11-2; D gene uncertain. V gave up 7 bases and J gave up 0 bases, with 10 bases separating them. The CDR3 loop spans 14 amino acids. Looked up from germline, CDR1 is SGHAT and CDR2 is FQNNGV.

J is TRBJ1-1 and V is TRBV2; D may be TRBD1 (5 bases). This CDR3 has 14 amino acids. Germline V gene lookup returns CDR1 SNHLY and CDR2 FYNNEI. Trimming took 4 bases from V and 6 from J, leaving 15 bases between them. The DNA for the CDR3 is TGTGCCAGCAGTGGACAACCAGGGATCCCTGAAGCTTTCTTT. It encodes CASSGQPGIPEAFF.

V usage is TRBV4-2 and J usage is TRBJ2-1; 10 bases are a match to TRBD2. The V gene's germline CDR1 is LGHNA and CDR2 YNFKEQ. The CDR3 is made up of 16 amino acids. With 0 bases clipped from V and 8 bases from J, the junction kept 7 bases outside the gene matches. CDR3 region: CASSQEASGSLYEQFF. CDR3 in DNA: TGTGCCAGCAGCCAAGAGGCTAGCGGGAGCCTCTATGAGCAGTTCTTC.

This chain links TRBV19 with TRBJ1-6, with 9 nucleotides matching TRBD1. With 8 bases clipped from V and 0 bases from J, the junction kept 8 bases outside the gene matches. The germline V gene has CDR1 LNHDA and CDR2 SQIVND (reference sequence). This CDR3 is 17 amino acids long. This chain's CDR3 is CASGDRVGSSYNSPLHF. CDR3 nucleotides: TGTGCCAGTGGGGACAGGGTGGGAAGCTCCTATAATTCACCCCTCCACTTT.

The chain carries TRBV2 and TRBJ1-5; no reliable D call. CDR3 size: 14 residues. Germline CDR1 is SNHLY and CDR2 is FYNNEI. The V gene lost 6 bases and the J gene lost 3 bases, with 12 bases spanning the gap. The CDR3 loop is CASSKTELNQPQHF. CDR3 sequence (DNA): TGTGCCAGCAGCAAAACAGAGCTCAATCAGCCCCAGCATTTT.

V is TRBV20-1 and J is TRBJ2-1; a weak D match, TRBD2 (5 bases). Germline V gives CDR1 DFQATT, CDR2 SNEGSKA (reference sequence). This CDR3 spans 10 amino acids. Written as DNA, the CDR3 is TGCAGCCCGAGGGAGATAGAGCAGTTCTTC. This encodes CSPREIEQFF.

Here the CDR3 reads CASSLEGLNSPLHF. DNA of the CDR3: TGTGCCAGCAGCTTGGAGGGTTTGAATTCACCCCTCCACTTT. This chain links TRBV7-9 with TRBJ1-6, with D unresolved. Deletions cut 3 bases from V and 7 bases from J, with 10 bases between. The CDR3 covers 14 residues. Germline assignment: CDR1 SEHNR and CDR2 FQNEAQ (reference sequence).

V and J are TRBV5-4 and TRBJ1-3; no reliable D call. The CDR3 is made up of 13 amino acids. Germline V gives CDR1 SGHNT, CDR2 YYREEE (reference sequence). Between the trimmed V and J ends, which lost 2 bases and 0 bases, there was a span of 3 bases. CDR3 sequence reads: CASSFGSGNTIYF. Written as DNA, the CDR3 is TGTGCCAGCAGCTTCGGCTCTGGAAACACCATATATTTT.

This chain links TRBV7-3 with TRBJ1-2; no firm D call. The CDR3 covers 14 residues. Germline V gene lookup returns CDR1 SGHTA and CDR2 FQGTGA. V was trimmed by 1 base and J by 2 bases, leaving 8 bases between them. The CDR3 nucleotides are TGTGCCAGCAGCTTAAGTGGCGGAAACTATGGCTACACCTTC. This sequence encodes CASSLSGGNYGYTF.

V usage is TRBV7-9 and J usage is TRBJ2-5; tentatively, D is TRBD1 (5 bases). This CDR3 is 15 amino acids long. V shed 5 bases and J shed 1 base, with 14 bases lying between them. Looked up from germline, CDR1 is SEHNR and CDR2 is FQNEAQ (reference sequence). CDR3 nucleotides: TGTGCCAGCAGCCAGAGGTGGACAAGCCAAGAGACCCAGTACTTC. As protein: CASSQRWTSQETQYF.

The chain employs TRBV6-5 and TRBJ2-7; TRBD1 matches 9 bases. V dropped 8 bases and J dropped 6; count of bases not matched to a gene: 8. This CDR3 is built from 13 residues. Germline CDR1 and CDR2: MNHEY and SVGAGI. Here the CDR3 DNA reads TGTGCCAGCCTCGGGGACAGGGCTATCGAGCAGTACTTC. This codes for CASLGDRAIEQYF.

The rearrangement uses TRBV19 and TRBJ1-3; perhaps TRBD1 as D (6 bases). This CDR3 spans 14 amino acids. V dropped 4 bases and J dropped 2 bases, with 9 bases sitting between them. CDR1 is LNHDA, CDR2 SQIVND, per germline (reference sequence). In DNA, the CDR3 is TGTGCCAGTAGTACCGGACAGACTGGAAACACCATATATTTT. Residues: CASSTGQTGNTIYF.

As DNA, the CDR3 is TGTGCCAGCAGGAGGACTAGCGTTACAGATACGCAGTATTTT. Translated, it gives CASRRTSVTDTQYF. The chain carries TRBV7-2 and TRBJ2-3; TRBD2 aligns across 9 bases. V was pared by 6 bases and J by 3 bases, with 4 bases of the junction left unmatched. Germline assignment: CDR1 SGHTA and CDR2 FQGNSA. CDR3 length: 14 amino acids.

The V gene is TRBV19, the J gene TRBJ2-1, with TRBD2 as a possible D gene (6 bases). Looked up from germline, CDR1 is LNHDA and CDR2 is SQIVND (reference sequence). Trimming left V 6 bases short and J 7 bases short, with 22 bases between. The CDR3 contains 16 residues. The CDR3 spells CASSLRGGAIGNEQFF. The CDR3 DNA reads as TGTGCCAGTAGCCTGAGGGGCGGGGCTATAGGTAATGAGCAGTTCTTC. Full variable domain (missing parts from reference TRBV19 and TRBJ2-1): DGGITQSPKYLFRKEGQNVTLSCEQNLNHDAMYWYRQDPGQGLRLIYYSQIVNDFQKGDIAEGYSVSREKKESFPLTVTSAQKNPTAFYLCASSLRGGAIGNEQFFGPGTRLTVL.

This chain uses TRBV6-1 with TRBJ2-7; D is uncertain. V gave up 4 bases and J gave up 4 bases, with 11 bases separating them. The CDR3 spans 13 residues. In germline, CDR1 is MNHNS, CDR2 SASEGT. DNA for the CDR3: TGTGCCAGCAGTGCCGCCCGGTGGTACGAGCAGTACTTC. Its translation: CASSAARWYEQYF.

V gene TRBV25-1 combines with J gene TRBJ1-4, with D perhaps TRBD1 (5 bases). Germline values: CDR1 MGHDK, CDR2 SYGVNS. CDR3 length: 13 residues. The V gene lost 7 bases and the J gene lost 8 bases, with 14 bases spanning the gap. The CDR3 nucleotides read TGTGCCAGCAAGAGAGGGGCGGGAGAAAAACTGTTTTTT. Protein: CASKRGAGEKLFF.

This clone came up once. The V gene is TRBV5-4, the J gene TRBJ2-1, with 8 bases aligning to TRBD2. V shed 2 bases, J shed 7 bases, and the junction held 11 bases outside the gene matches. Germline-derived CDR1 and CDR2 are SGHNT and YYREEE (reference sequence). This CDR3 comprises 16 residues. As DNA, the CDR3 is TGTGCCAGCAGCTTCCGAGACGGGAGGGCCAGGAATGAGCAGTTCTTC. This sequence encodes CASSFRDGRARNEQFF.

The rearrangement links TRBV7-9 to TRBJ2-2; no reliable D call. Germline lookup yields CDR1 SEHNR and CDR2 FQNEAQ (reference sequence). The CDR3 sequence is 13 residues long. V was shortened by 5 bases and J by 3 bases, with 7 bases between the two germline ends. CDR3 sequence (DNA): TGTGCCAGCAGCGCCCGAGACACCGGGGAGCTGTTTTTT. Translated: CASSARDTGELFF.

This chain joins TRBV10-3 and TRBJ1-1; possible D gene TRBD1, 6 bases. Trimming shortened V by 7 bases and J by 4 bases, and 13 bases separated the two germline ends. This CDR3 has 13 residues. Germline CDR1 ENHRY, CDR2 SYGVKD. CDR3 DNA: TGTGCCATCACCCCGGACAGATTCACTGAAGCTTTCTTT. It codes for CAITPDRFTEAFF.

This clone was picked up one time. The same CDR3 is also encoded by other DNA sequences in this sample. V usage is TRBV5-5 and J usage is TRBJ2-7, with a possible D match to TRBD1 (5 bases). V was shortened by 1 base and J by 2 bases, with 10 bases between the two germline ends. The length of the CDR3 is 14 residues. Germline CDR1 is SGHKS and CDR2 is YYEKEE (reference sequence). This CDR3 reads CASSLSTGPYEQYF. The CDR3 DNA reads as TGTGCCAGCAGCTTGAGTACAGGTCCCTACGAGCAGTACTTC.

This clone was recorded a few times. The chain couples TRBV6-6 to TRBJ2-2, with 8 bases aligning to TRBD2. V shed 7 bases, J shed 3 bases, and the junction held 4 bases outside the gene matches. This CDR3 is 14 amino acids long. Germline V gene sequence: CDR1 MNHNY, CDR2 SVGAGI (reference sequence). The CDR3 DNA reads as TGTGCCAGCACTGTACTAGCGGACACCGGGGAGCTGTTTTTT. This sequence encodes CASTVLADTGELFF.

V gene TRBV25-1 combines with J gene TRBJ1-3; 8 bases line up with TRBD1. TRBJ1-5 explains the end of the DNA better; the J call may be wrong. This CDR3 comprises 13 residues. Germline assignment: CDR1 MGHDK and CDR2 SYGVNS. In nucleotides, the CDR3 is TGTGCCAGCAGTGAGCGGACAGGGCGAAGCCAGCATTTT. Its protein is CASSERTGRSQHF.

The gene calls are TRBV7-9 and TRBJ2-1; D is perhaps TRBD2 (6 bases). This CDR3 has 15 residues. In germline, CDR1 is SEHNR, CDR2 FQNEAQ (reference sequence). V dropped 1 base and J dropped 0 bases, with 7 bases sitting between them. CDR3 sequence reads: CASSLGGDSYNEQFF. DNA for the CDR3: TGTGCCAGCAGCTTAGGGGGGGACTCCTACAATGAGCAGTTCTTC.

The chain has TRBV5-3 and TRBJ1-4, with 11 bases fitting TRBD1. TRBV5-3 is treated as an ORF (open reading frame) with a function not yet certain. The ends lost 2 bases at V and 10 bases at J; junction bases unmatched: 10. The CDR3 length is 16 residues. In nucleotides, the CDR3 is TGTGCCAGAAGCTTCAACCGGGACAGGGGGGATCGAAAACTGTTTTTT. Residues: CARSFNRDRGDRKLFF.

The chain combines TRBV7-9 with TRBJ2-7, with TRBD1 as a possible D gene (6 bases). Between the trimmed V and J ends, which lost 1 base and 2 bases, there was a span of 12 bases. Germline V gene lookup returns CDR1 SEHNR and CDR2 FQNEAQ (reference sequence). CDR3 length: 15 amino acids. CDR3 nucleotides: TGTGCCAGCAGCTTAGTAGGGGGTGTAACCTACGAGCAGTACTTC. Translation gives CASSLVGGVTYEQYF.

This clone was seen only a few times. The chain carries TRBV7-2 and TRBJ2-7; D may be TRBD2 (6 bases). Trimming took off 7 bases at V and 6 bases at J, with 22 bases between the two ends. The germline gives CDR1 SGHTA, CDR2 FQGNSA. This CDR3 contains 15 residues. The CDR3 is CASTLDGLTRAEQYF. In DNA, the CDR3 is TGTGCCAGCACTCTGGACGGACTGACTAGAGCCGAGCAGTACTTC.

The DNA of the CDR3 is TGTGCCAGCTGGGCTAGCGGGAGTTACCAAGAGACCCAGTACTTC. It translates to CASWASGSYQETQYF. This chain connects TRBV7-9 to TRBJ2-5, with 10 bases identical to TRBD2. Germline-derived CDR1 and CDR2 are SEHNR and FQNEAQ (reference sequence). This CDR3 has 15 residues. Trimming removed 8 bases from V and 0 bases from J; junction bases left unmatched: 6.